The entry below gives a single T cell receptor beta chain sequence along with its context. These data originate in a study of cytomegalovirus exposure and HLA in healthy donors. Trimming cost V 4 bases and J 5 bases, with 12 bases left between them. Germline-derived CDR1 and CDR2 are SGHRS and YFSETQ. This CDR3 has 13 residues. Primers: 60 Vbeta forward and 13 Jbeta reverse. Clones were sequenced by immunoSEQ multiplex PCR, and TCRdb holds only the in-frame ones, with some missing. The table records about 100,000 clones, around 79% of them present only once. This sequence joins TRBV5-1 and TRBJ1-2, with a weak D call TRBD1 (5 bases). The sample comprised PBMCs. The receptor comes from a male donor in good health and CMV-seropositive. CDR3 region: CASSEVGGYGYTF. Here the CDR3 DNA reads TGCGCCAGCAGCGAGGTCGGGGGGTATGGCTACACCTTC.